The clone carrying this TCR beta chain was seen many times. Its cognate antigen is unknown. Germline CDR1 and CDR2: MRHNA and SNTAGT. Trimming cost V 3 bases and J 0 bases, with 11 bases left between them. The length of the CDR3 is 15 residues. This specimen comes from a study of T cell repertoires in cytomegalovirus infection. Study at large: Through public TCR beta signatures, both CMV infection and matching HLA type were indicated.

General study points: Predominance within the ex vivo response was attributable to HLA-C-restricted CMV-specific TCR beta clonotypes. The study identified carriers of CMV plus the relevant HLA from cumulative public TCR beta family frequency.

One entry per CDR3 protein results from TCRdb running MiXCR on the reads. This sample has around 74,000 distinct CDR3 sequences, with 3.7% found just once. The sequence came from a human donor in good health (CMV status not recorded). Some clones in this sample may be carry-over from other donors' samples. Sample: PBMCs. The gene calls are TRBV6-4 and TRBJ1-1; D is undetermined. CDR3 DNA: TGTGCCAGCAGTGAAAGTGGCCTCATGAACACTGAAGCTTTCTTT. Its translation: CASSESGLMNTEAFF.